The rows below give T cell receptor beta chains drawn from one sample of a study of cytomegalovirus exposure and HLA in healthy donors. Data came from immunoSEQ multiplex PCR; TCRdb stores just in-frame clones and leaves some out. This table has more than 85,000 clones, approximately 9% appearing once. Sequencing used PBMCs. Source of these receptors: a middle-aged man in good health and CMV-seropositive. Both conserved end residues are part of each CDR3. The D gene is left open where the match is weak. Clone size, where shown, is once, few, many, or a class for clones that have expanded.

j_gene: TRBJ2-3
v_gene: TRBV20-1
d_gene: .
abundance: few
CDR3nt: TGCAGTGCTCAACGTCAGGGGACGCAGTATTTT
CDR3aa: CSAQRQGTQYF

j_gene: TRBJ2-2
v_gene: TRBV5-1
d_gene: TRBD2
abundance: few
CDR3nt: TGCGCCAGCAGGCCCCAGGGAGTAGCGGGAGCCGGGGAGCTGTTTTTT
CDR3aa: CASRPQGVAGAGELFF

j_gene: TRBJ1-1
v_gene: TRBV7-2
d_gene: .
abundance: few
CDR3nt: TGTGCCAGCAGCTTATGGGGGGACACTGAAGCTTTCTTT
CDR3aa: CASSLWGDTEAFF

j_gene: TRBJ1-1
v_gene: TRBV6-5
d_gene: TRBD1
abundance: .
CDR3nt: TGTGCCAGCAGGCTGACAGGGGGGAGGACTGAAGCTTTCTTT
CDR3aa: CASRLTGGRTEAFF

j_gene: TRBJ2-7
v_gene: TRBV28
d_gene: .
abundance: .
CDR3nt: TGTGCCAGCGGTACGACCAGGGACGAGCAGTACTTC
CDR3aa: CASGTTRDEQYF

j_gene: TRBJ2-5
v_gene: TRBV5-1
d_gene: .
abundance: .
CDR3nt: TGCGCCAGCAGCTTGCTGGGCGTGGAGACCCAGTACTTC
CDR3aa: CASSLLGVETQYF

j_gene: TRBJ2-1
v_gene: TRBV19
d_gene: TRBD2
abundance: few
CDR3nt: TGTGCCAGTAGTATAGATAACGGGGGAGCGGGGAACAATGAGCAGTTCTTC
CDR3aa: CASSIDNGGAGNNEQFF

j_gene: TRBJ1-2
v_gene: TRBV7-9
d_gene: TRBD1
abundance: .
CDR3nt: TGTGCCAGCAGCCCCCCCTGGGACAGGGAGGACTATGGCTACACCTTC
CDR3aa: CASSPPWDREDYGYTF

j_gene: TRBJ1-4
v_gene: TRBV28
d_gene: TRBD1
abundance: few
CDR3nt: TGTGCCAGCTGGGGACAGCCTAATGAAAAACTGTTTTTT
CDR3aa: CASWGQPNEKLFF

j_gene: TRBJ2-2
v_gene: TRBV9
d_gene: TRBD2
abundance: few
CDR3nt: TGTGCCAGCAGCGTACATGGCGGGAGAGTATCCGGGGAGCTGTTTTTT
CDR3aa: CASSVHGGRVSGELFF

j_gene: TRBJ1-5
v_gene: TRBV5-1
d_gene: TRBD1
abundance: few
CDR3nt: TGCGCCAGCAGCCCCGGACAGGGAGGGAATCAGCCCCAGCATTTT
CDR3aa: CASSPGQGGNQPQHF

j_gene: TRBJ2-1
v_gene: TRBV27
d_gene: TRBD2
abundance: few
CDR3nt: TGTGCCAGCAGGCACAATCCTAGCGGTAATGAGCAGTTCTTC
CDR3aa: CASRHNPSGNEQFF

j_gene: TRBJ2-7
v_gene: TRBV5-1
d_gene: .
abundance: .
CDR3nt: TGCGCCAGCAGCTGGGGGGCAATTAGCGGGTCCTACGAGCAGTACTTC
CDR3aa: CASSWGAISGSYEQYF

j_gene: TRBJ2-7
v_gene: TRBV25-1
d_gene: .
abundance: few
CDR3nt: TGTGCCAGCAGTTTAACGGGCTACGAGCAGTACTTC
CDR3aa: CASSLTGYEQYF

j_gene: TRBJ1-3
v_gene: TRBV6-5
d_gene: TRBD1
abundance: .
CDR3nt: TGTGCCAGCAGACGGGACAGGCGGGAGGGAAACACCATATATTTT
CDR3aa: CASRRDRREGNTIYF

j_gene: TRBJ2-7
v_gene: TRBV7-6
d_gene: TRBD1
abundance: few
CDR3nt: TGTGCCAGCAGCTCCGGGACAGGGGTCTCCTACGAGCAGTACTTC
CDR3aa: CASSSGTGVSYEQYF

j_gene: TRBJ1-2
v_gene: TRBV11-2
d_gene: .
abundance: few
CDR3nt: TGTGCCAGCAGCCCAGGACAGAGGTTGGCCTATGGCTACACCTTC
CDR3aa: CASSPGQRLAYGYTF

j_gene: TRBJ2-2
v_gene: TRBV9
d_gene: TRBD2
abundance: .
CDR3nt: TGTGCCAGCAGCTCGCCCCTCGGCGGGAGGCTTGGGACCGGGGAGCTGTTTTTT
CDR3aa: CASSSPLGGRLGTGELFF

j_gene: TRBJ2-4
v_gene: TRBV28
d_gene: .
abundance: few
CDR3nt: TGTGCCAGCAGGGACCGAGGGGGGGGTAAAAACATTCAGTACTTC
CDR3aa: CASRDRGGGKNIQYF

j_gene: TRBJ2-3
v_gene: TRBV30
d_gene: TRBD1
abundance: few
CDR3nt: TGTGCCTGGAGTTTAAAGACAGGGGGCGGAGATACGCAGTATTTT
CDR3aa: CAWSLKTGGGDTQYF

j_gene: TRBJ1-1
v_gene: TRBV18
d_gene: .
abundance: few
CDR3nt: TGTGCCAGCTCACCAGAGGCAGAAATGAACACTGAAGCTTTCTTT
CDR3aa: CASSPEAEMNTEAFF

j_gene: TRBJ2-2
v_gene: TRBV7-2
d_gene: .
abundance: .
CDR3nt: TGTGCCAGCAAAGTACAGGAGTACACCGGGGAGCTGTTTTTT
CDR3aa: CASKVQEYTGELFF

j_gene: TRBJ1-4
v_gene: TRBV4-1
d_gene: TRBD1
abundance: few
CDR3nt: TGCGCCAGCAGCCAAGATTGGGACAGGGGTAGAAGTAGGAATGAAAAACTGTTTTTT
CDR3aa: CASSQDWDRGRSRNEKLFF

j_gene: TRBJ2-7
v_gene: TRBV28
d_gene: .
abundance: .
CDR3nt: TGTGCCAGCAGTTTTGTACAGGGAAACTCCTACGAGCAGTACTTC
CDR3aa: CASSFVQGNSYEQYF

j_gene: TRBJ2-1
v_gene: TRBV27
d_gene: TRBD2
abundance: few
CDR3nt: TGTGCCAGCAGTGCCACCCGAGGGAGCGGGAGACTCGGTGAGCAGTTCTTC
CDR3aa: CASSATRGSGRLGEQFF

j_gene: TRBJ2-7
v_gene: TRBV29-1
d_gene: .
abundance: few
CDR3nt: TGCAGCGTGAGGACTACTCCGACTTACGAGCAGTACTTC
CDR3aa: CSVRTTPTYEQYF

j_gene: TRBJ1-5
v_gene: TRBV12-2
d_gene: .
abundance: .
CDR3nt: TGTGCAAGTCGCTTAGCTCAGGGCGGGGTGTGCAATCAGCCCCAGCATTTT
CDR3aa: CASRLAQGGVCNQPQHF

j_gene: TRBJ2-1
v_gene: TRBV7-9
d_gene: TRBD2
abundance: .
CDR3nt: TGTGCCAGCAGCACGGTGAGAAGCGGGAGTCACGATGAGCAGTTCTTC
CDR3aa: CASSTVRSGSHDEQFF

j_gene: TRBJ2-5
v_gene: TRBV6-1
d_gene: .
abundance: .
CDR3nt: TGTGCCAGCAGTGAAAGGGCCTTCTCGCAGGGTGGAGAGACCCAGTACTTC
CDR3aa: CASSERAFSQGGETQYF

j_gene: TRBJ2-2
v_gene: TRBV4-1
d_gene: .
abundance: .
CDR3nt: TGCGCCAGCAGAATTTGGTCAGGGAACACCGGGGAGCTGTTTTTT
CDR3aa: CASRIWSGNTGELFF

j_gene: TRBJ2-3
v_gene: TRBV19
d_gene: TRBD2
abundance: .
CDR3nt: TGTGCCAGTAGACTAGCGGGTTCTTCTAGCACAGATACGCAGTATTTT
CDR3aa: CASRLAGSSSTDTQYF

j_gene: TRBJ2-3
v_gene: TRBV6-1
d_gene: .
abundance: .
CDR3nt: TGTGCCAGCAGGAGGGGGGGGTCAGATACGCAGTATTTT
CDR3aa: CASRRGGSDTQYF

j_gene: TRBJ1-6
v_gene: TRBV6-5
d_gene: TRBD1
abundance: .
CDR3nt: TGTGCCAGCAGGAAACCGACAGGGCGGGATTCACCCCTCCACTTT
CDR3aa: CASRKPTGRDSPLHF

j_gene: TRBJ2-3
v_gene: TRBV7-2
d_gene: TRBD2
abundance: .
CDR3nt: TGTGCCAGCAGCTTAGCCGGGACTAGAACAGATACGCAGTATTTT
CDR3aa: CASSLAGTRTDTQYF

j_gene: TRBJ2-2
v_gene: TRBV28
d_gene: .
abundance: .
CDR3nt: TGTGCCAGCAGTTCTCTCGGGAGAAAGTTGCCCGGGGAGCTGTTTTTT
CDR3aa: CASSSLGRKLPGELFF

j_gene: TRBJ2-1
v_gene: TRBV6-5
d_gene: TRBD2
abundance: .
CDR3nt: TGTGCCAGCAGTTACAGCGGCGGGAGGGCCGGGATTGAGCAGTTCTTC
CDR3aa: CASSYSGGRAGIEQFF

j_gene: TRBJ2-3
v_gene: TRBV7-8
d_gene: .
abundance: .
CDR3nt: TGTGCCAGCAGCTTAGCGATAGACACAGATACGCAGTATTTT
CDR3aa: CASSLAIDTDTQYF

j_gene: TRBJ1-1
v_gene: TRBV5-1
d_gene: .
abundance: .
CDR3nt: TGCGCCAGCAGCTTGTTATCAGGGGACGTCAGAGCTTTCTTT
CDR3aa: CASSLLSGDVRAFF

j_gene: TRBJ2-3
v_gene: TRBV5-1
d_gene: TRBD2
abundance: .
CDR3nt: TGCGCCAGCAGCCGGTCCGGACTAGACACAGATACGCAGTATTTT
CDR3aa: CASSRSGLDTDTQYF

j_gene: TRBJ1-2
v_gene: TRBV16
d_gene: .
abundance: .
CDR3nt: TGTGCCAGCAGCCAAACCTCTCGGGGGAACTATGGCTACACCTTC
CDR3aa: CASSQTSRGNYGYTF

j_gene: TRBJ2-5
v_gene: TRBV5-1
d_gene: .
abundance: few
CDR3nt: TGCGCCAGCAGCTTCTACGGGGTCCCAAAAGAGACCCAGTACTTC
CDR3aa: CASSFYGVPKETQYF

j_gene: TRBJ2-1
v_gene: TRBV27
d_gene: TRBD2
abundance: few
CDR3nt: TGTGCCAGCAGTCTCTCACTAGCGGGGCGCTCCTACAATGAGCAGTTCTTC
CDR3aa: CASSLSLAGRSYNEQFF

j_gene: TRBJ2-2
v_gene: TRBV19
d_gene: .
abundance: few
CDR3nt: TGTGCCAGTACAAGAGTTTCTAGGGGGTCCGGGGAGCTGTTTTTT
CDR3aa: CASTRVSRGSGELFF

j_gene: TRBJ2-6
v_gene: TRBV19
d_gene: TRBD1
abundance: .
CDR3nt: TGTGCCAGTAGTACCGGACAGGGCCGCTCTGGGGCCAACGTCCTGACTTTC
CDR3aa: CASSTGQGRSGANVLTF

j_gene: TRBJ2-2
v_gene: TRBV5-1
d_gene: TRBD2
abundance: .
CDR3nt: TGCGCCAGCAGCTCGGGACTACTTAACACCGGGGAGCTGTTTTTT
CDR3aa: CASSSGLLNTGELFF

j_gene: TRBJ2-7
v_gene: TRBV5-1
d_gene: .
abundance: few
CDR3nt: TGCGCCAGCAGCCCCCAACGTGGGCCCTACGAGCAGTACTTC
CDR3aa: CASSPQRGPYEQYF

j_gene: TRBJ2-2
v_gene: TRBV7-2
d_gene: TRBD2
abundance: few
CDR3nt: TGTGCCAGCAGCTTCGGGGGAGGGTTGTGGGCCGGGGAGCTGTTTTTT
CDR3aa: CASSFGGGLWAGELFF

j_gene: TRBJ1-2
v_gene: TRBV15
d_gene: TRBD1
abundance: few
CDR3nt: TGTGCCACCAGCAGAGCTGAAACAGGGGGGGGTGGCTACACCTTC
CDR3aa: CATSRAETGGGGYTF

j_gene: TRBJ2-7
v_gene: TRBV4-2
d_gene: TRBD2
abundance: .
CDR3nt: TGTGCCAGCAGCCAAGTGATTACTAGCGGTAGCTCCTACGAGCAGTACTTC
CDR3aa: CASSQVITSGSSYEQYF

j_gene: TRBJ2-2
v_gene: TRBV2
d_gene: TRBD2
abundance: .
CDR3nt: TGTGCCAGCAGTCAGAGCGGGATGAACACCGGGGAGCTGTTTTTT
CDR3aa: CASSQSGMNTGELFF